The present T cell receptor (beta chain) was sequenced within a study of T cell responses to AZD1222 COVID-19 vaccine. Generated by immunoSEQ multiplex PCR, the TCRdb table keeps only in-frame clones and is missing some. Among about 200,000 clones listed, approximately 94% were seen once. V was pared by 6 bases and J by 12 bases, with 17 bases of the junction left unmatched. This CDR3 comprises 15 residues. Germline V gene lookup returns CDR1 ENHRY and CDR2 SYGVKD. Findings of the study overall: Increased Spike-specific TCR breadth and depth were observed after two AZD1222 doses.

As for this clone: Antigen: not known.

This material consisted of peripheral blood, taken 28 days after the second dose of the MenACWY control vaccine. The receptor comes from an adult who received the MenACWY meningococcal vaccine as a control. This chain connects TRBV10-3 to TRBJ1-1; 9 bases line up with TRBD1. This CDR3 reads CAIRDSGTGWGLTFF. Written as DNA, the CDR3 is TGTGCCATCAGGGATAGCGGGACAGGGTGGGGATTGACTTTCTTT.